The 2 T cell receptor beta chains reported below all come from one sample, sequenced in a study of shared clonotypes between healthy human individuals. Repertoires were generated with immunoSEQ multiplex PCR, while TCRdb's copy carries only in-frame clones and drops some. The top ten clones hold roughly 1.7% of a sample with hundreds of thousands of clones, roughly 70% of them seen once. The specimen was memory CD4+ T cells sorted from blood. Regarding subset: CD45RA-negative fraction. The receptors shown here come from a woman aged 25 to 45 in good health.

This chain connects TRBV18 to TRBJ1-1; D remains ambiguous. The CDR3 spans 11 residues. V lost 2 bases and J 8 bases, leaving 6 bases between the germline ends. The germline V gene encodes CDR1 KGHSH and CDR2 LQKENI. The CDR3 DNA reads TGTGCCAGCTCACCAAGCCAAGAAGCTTTCTTT. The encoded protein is CASSPSQEAFF.

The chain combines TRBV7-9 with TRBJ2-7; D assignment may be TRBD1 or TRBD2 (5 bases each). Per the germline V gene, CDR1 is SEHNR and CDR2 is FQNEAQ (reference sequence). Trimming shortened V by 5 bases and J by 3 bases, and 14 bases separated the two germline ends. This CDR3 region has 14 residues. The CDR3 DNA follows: TGTGCCAGCAGCCTGGGGGACGGAGACTACGAGCAGTACTTC. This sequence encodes CASSLGDGDYEQYF.